This entry describes one TCR beta chain. The antigen remains unidentified. The CDR3 sequence is 14 residues long. CDR1 and CDR2 (germline): SGDLS, YYNGEE. Trimming took off 4 bases at V and 3 bases at J, with 13 bases between the two ends. The data are from a study of shared clonotypes between healthy human individuals. The wider study: Donor ages ranged 18 to 49 years: a couple of women, a few men. Every donor yielded three CD4 naive, three CD4 memory, two CD8 naive and one CD8 memory plate. Notes on the study in general: Naive CD4 clonotypes were shared across a handful of donors at roughly 5%.

CD45RO-negative, CCR7-positively selected cells formed the naive CD8 fraction, excluding terminally differentiated effector memory CD45RA+ cells. In the study's own analysis: ImmunoSEQ gave junction-only sequences without quality scores, so filtering differed. Sequencing was performed with immunoSEQ multiplex PCR; in TCRdb, only in-frame clones are kept and a portion is missing. V, J and clone size are taken as reported in that table, and D and trimming were inferred from the DNA itself. The sample lists about 580,000 clones, roughly 98% occurring once. The sequencing sample was made of naive CD8+ T cells sorted from blood. This TCR was sampled from a man aged 30-40 years in good health. The chain uses TRBV9 and TRBJ1-2; a weak D match, TRBD1 (5 bases). CDR3 in DNA: TGTGCCAGCAGCCTGGGGCCGGCGGACTATGGCTACACCTTC. Amino acids: CASSLGPADYGYTF.